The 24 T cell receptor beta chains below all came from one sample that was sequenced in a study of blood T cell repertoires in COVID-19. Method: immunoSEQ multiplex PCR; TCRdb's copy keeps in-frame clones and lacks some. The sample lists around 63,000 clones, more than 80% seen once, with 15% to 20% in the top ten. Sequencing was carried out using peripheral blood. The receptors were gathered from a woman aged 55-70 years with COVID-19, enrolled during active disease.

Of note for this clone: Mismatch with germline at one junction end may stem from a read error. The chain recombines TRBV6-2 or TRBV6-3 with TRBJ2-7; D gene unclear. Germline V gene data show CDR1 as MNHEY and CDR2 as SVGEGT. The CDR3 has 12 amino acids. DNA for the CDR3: TGTGCCAGCAGTTACTCGATCTACGAGAGTCACTTC. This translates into CASSYSIYESHF.

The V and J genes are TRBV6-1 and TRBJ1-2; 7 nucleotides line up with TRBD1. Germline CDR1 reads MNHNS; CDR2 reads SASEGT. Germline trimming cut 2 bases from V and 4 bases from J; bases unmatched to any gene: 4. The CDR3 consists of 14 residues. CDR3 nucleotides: TGTGCCAGCAGTGAACTATCAGGGGGCTATGGCTACACCTTC. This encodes CASSELSGGYGYTF.

CDR3 DNA: TGTGCCAGCAGCGAAGGACACCCAAATCAGCCCCAGCATTTT. Amino acids: CASSEGHPNQPQHF. V is TRBV5-8 and J is TRBJ1-5; tentative D call: TRBD1 (5 bases). Germline V lookup: CDR1 SGHTS, CDR2 YDEGEE. The length of the CDR3 is 14 residues. Deletions cut 4 bases from V and 4 bases from J, with 12 bases between. The variable domain in full, with the rest retrieved from reference TRBV5-8 and TRBJ1-5, is EAGVTQSPTHLIKTRGQQATLRCSPISGHTSVYWYQQALGLGLQFLLWYDEGEERNRGNFPPRFSGRQFPNYSSELNVNALELEDSALYLCASSEGHPNQPQHFGDGTRLSIL.

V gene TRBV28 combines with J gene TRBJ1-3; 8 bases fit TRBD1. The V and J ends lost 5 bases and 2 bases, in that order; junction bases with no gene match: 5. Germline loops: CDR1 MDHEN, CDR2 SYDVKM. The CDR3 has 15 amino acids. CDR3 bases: TGTGCCAGCAGTAAACCGACAGGGGCTGGAAACACCATATATTTT. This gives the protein CASSKPTGAGNTIYF.

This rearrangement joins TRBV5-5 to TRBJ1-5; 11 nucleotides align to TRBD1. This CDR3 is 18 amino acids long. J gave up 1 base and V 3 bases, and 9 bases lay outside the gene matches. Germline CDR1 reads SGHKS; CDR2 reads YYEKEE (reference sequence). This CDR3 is CASSWAGTGGRSNQPQHF. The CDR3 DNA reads TGTGCCAGCAGCTGGGCCGGGACAGGGGGAAGAAGCAATCAGCCCCAGCATTTT.

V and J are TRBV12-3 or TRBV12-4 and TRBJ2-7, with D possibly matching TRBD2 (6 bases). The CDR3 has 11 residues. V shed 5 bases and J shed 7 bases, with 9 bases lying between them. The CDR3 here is CASSLGLEQYF. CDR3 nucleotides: TGTGCCAGCAGTCTCGGACTAGAGCAGTACTTC.

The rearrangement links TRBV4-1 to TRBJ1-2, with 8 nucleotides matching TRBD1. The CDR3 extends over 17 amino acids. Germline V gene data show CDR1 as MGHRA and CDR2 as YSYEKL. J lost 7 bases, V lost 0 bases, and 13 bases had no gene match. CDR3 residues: CASSQDKGTGALGGYTF. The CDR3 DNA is TGCGCCAGCAGCCAAGATAAAGGGACAGGAGCCCTGGGTGGCTACACCTTC.

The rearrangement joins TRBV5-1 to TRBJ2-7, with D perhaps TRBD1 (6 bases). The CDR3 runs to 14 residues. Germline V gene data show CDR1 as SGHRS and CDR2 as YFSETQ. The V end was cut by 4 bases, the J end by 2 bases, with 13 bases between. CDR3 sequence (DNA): TGCGCCAGCAGCCCATGGACAGAGCCCTACGAGCAGTACTTC. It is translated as CASSPWTEPYEQYF.

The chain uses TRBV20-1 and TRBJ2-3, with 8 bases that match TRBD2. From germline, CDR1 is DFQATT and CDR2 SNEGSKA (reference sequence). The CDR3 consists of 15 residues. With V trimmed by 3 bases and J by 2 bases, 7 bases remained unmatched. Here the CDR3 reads CSASRGLGVTDTQYF. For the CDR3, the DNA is TGCAGTGCTAGTCGGGGACTAGGGGTCACAGATACGCAGTATTTT.

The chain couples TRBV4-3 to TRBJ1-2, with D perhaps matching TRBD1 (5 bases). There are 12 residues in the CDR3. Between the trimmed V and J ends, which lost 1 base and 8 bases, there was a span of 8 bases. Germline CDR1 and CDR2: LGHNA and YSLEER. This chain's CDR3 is CASSQASGGYTF. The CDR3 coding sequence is TGCGCCAGCAGCCAAGCTTCAGGGGGCTACACCTTC.

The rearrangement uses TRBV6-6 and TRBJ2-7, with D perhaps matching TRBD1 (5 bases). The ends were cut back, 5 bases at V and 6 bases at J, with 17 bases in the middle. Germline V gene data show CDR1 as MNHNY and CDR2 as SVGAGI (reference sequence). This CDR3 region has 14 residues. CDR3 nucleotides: TGTGCCAGCAGTCTACTCCAGGGAAGGGCCGAGCAGTACTTC. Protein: CASSLLQGRAEQYF.

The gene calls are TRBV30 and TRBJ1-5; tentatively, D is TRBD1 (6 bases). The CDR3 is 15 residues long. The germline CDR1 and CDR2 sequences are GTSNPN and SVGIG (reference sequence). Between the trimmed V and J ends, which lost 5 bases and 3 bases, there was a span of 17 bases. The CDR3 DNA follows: TGTGCCTGGGGTTCGGGACACCTAACCAATCAGCCCCAGCATTTT. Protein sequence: CAWGSGHLTNQPQHF.

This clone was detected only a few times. CDR3 in amino acids: CASKMTAPTNEKLFF. For the CDR3, the DNA is TGTGCCAGCAAGATGACAGCTCCAACTAATGAAAAACTGTTTTTT. The chain has TRBV27 and TRBJ1-4; possibly TRBD1 for D (5 bases). This CDR3 spans 15 amino acids. V was cut by 7 bases and J by 0 bases, with 12 bases left in between. Per the germline V gene, CDR1 is MNHEY and CDR2 is SMNVEV (reference sequence).

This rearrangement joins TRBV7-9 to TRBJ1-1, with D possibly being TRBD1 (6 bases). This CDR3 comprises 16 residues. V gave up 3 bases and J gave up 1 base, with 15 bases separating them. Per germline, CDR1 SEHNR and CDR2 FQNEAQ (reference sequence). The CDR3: CASSLGVTGRNTEAFF. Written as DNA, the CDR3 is TGTGCCAGCAGCTTGGGCGTTACAGGGAGGAACACTGAAGCTTTCTTT.

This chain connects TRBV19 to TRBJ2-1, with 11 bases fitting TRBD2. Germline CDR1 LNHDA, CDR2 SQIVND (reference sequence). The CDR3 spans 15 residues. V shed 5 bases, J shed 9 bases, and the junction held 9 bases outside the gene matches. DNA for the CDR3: TGTGCCAGTAGTCCGATAGCGGGAGGGCCGGTTGAGCAGTTCTTC. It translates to CASSPIAGGPVEQFF. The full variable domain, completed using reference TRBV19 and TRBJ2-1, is DGGITQSPKYLFRKEGQNVTLSCEQNLNHDAMYWYRQDPGQGLRLIYYSQIVNDFQKGDIAEGYSVSREKKESFPLTVTSAQKNPTAFYLCASSPIAGGPVEQFFGPGTRLTVL.

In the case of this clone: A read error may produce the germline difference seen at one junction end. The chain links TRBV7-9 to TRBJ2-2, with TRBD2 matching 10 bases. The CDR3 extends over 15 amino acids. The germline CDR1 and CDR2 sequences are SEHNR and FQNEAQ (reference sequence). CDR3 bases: TGTGCCAGCAGCCTAGCGGGAGAGGACACCGGGGAGCTGTTTTTT. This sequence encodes CASSLAGEDTGELFF.

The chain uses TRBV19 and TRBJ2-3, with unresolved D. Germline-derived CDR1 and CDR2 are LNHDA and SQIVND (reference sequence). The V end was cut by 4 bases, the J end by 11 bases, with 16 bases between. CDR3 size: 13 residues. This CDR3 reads CASSNEPSPKQYF. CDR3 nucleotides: TGTGCCAGTAGTAACGAGCCATCCCCCAAGCAGTATTTT.

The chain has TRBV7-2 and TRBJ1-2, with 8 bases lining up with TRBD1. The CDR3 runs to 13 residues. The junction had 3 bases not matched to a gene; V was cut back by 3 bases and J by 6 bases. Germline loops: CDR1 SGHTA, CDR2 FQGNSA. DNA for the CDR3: TGTGCCAGCAGCTTCATGGACAGGGATGGCTACACCTTC. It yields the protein CASSFMDRDGYTF.

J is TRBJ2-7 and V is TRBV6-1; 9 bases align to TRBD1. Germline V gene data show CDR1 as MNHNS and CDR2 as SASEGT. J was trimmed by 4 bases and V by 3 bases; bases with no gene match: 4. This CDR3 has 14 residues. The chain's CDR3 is CASSEGTGRYEQYF. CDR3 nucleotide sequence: TGTGCCAGCAGTGAGGGGACAGGGCGTTACGAGCAGTACTTC.

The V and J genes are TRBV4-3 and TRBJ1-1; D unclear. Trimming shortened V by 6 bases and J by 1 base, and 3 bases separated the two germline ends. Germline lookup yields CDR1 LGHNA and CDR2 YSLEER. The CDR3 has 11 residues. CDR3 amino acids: CASRRNTEAFF. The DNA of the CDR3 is TGCGCCAGCAGGAGGAACACTGAAGCTTTCTTT.

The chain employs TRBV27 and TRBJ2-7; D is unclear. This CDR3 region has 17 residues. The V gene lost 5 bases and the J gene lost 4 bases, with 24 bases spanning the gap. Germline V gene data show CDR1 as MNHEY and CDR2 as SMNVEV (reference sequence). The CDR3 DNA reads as TGTGCCAGCAGTCACACCACTTTACCGACAAATAATTACGAGCAGTACTTC. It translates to CASSHTTLPTNNYEQYF.

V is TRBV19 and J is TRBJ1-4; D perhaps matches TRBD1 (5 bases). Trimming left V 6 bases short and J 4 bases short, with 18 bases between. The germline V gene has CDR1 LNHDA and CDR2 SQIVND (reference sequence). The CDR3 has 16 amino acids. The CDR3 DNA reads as TGTGCCAGTAGGCCTCGAGGACAACGAAGTAATGAAAAACTGTTTTTT. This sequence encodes CASRPRGQRSNEKLFF.

The CDR3: CASSLQGGNEKLFF. The CDR3 nucleotides are TGTGCCAGCAGTCTTCAGGGGGGAAATGAAAAACTGTTTTTT. This chain connects TRBV6-6 to TRBJ1-4; the match to TRBD1 covers 7 bases. Trimming removed 5 bases from V and 5 bases from J; junction bases left unmatched: 5. This CDR3 comprises 14 residues. Germline CDR1 and CDR2: MNHNY and SVGAGI (reference sequence).

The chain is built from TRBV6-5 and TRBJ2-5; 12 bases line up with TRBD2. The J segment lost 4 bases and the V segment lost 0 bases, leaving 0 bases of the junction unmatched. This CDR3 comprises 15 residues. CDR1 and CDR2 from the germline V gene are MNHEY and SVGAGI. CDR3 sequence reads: CASSYSGLAGETQYF. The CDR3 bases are TGTGCCAGCAGTTACTCGGGACTAGCGGGAGAGACCCAGTACTTC.